The 25 T cell receptor beta chains below come from one sample, sequenced in a study of shared clonotypes between healthy human individuals. Method: immunoSEQ multiplex PCR; TCRdb's copy keeps in-frame clones and lacks some. In the table there are 200,000 to 250,000 clones, 65% of which are singletons. Material for sequencing was memory CD4+ T cells sorted from blood. Subset: CD45RA-negative fraction. The receptors were gathered from a man between 25 and 39 years old in good health.

The CDR3 is CASSVAVQWGNEQFF. CDR3 coding DNA: TGTGCCAGCAGTGTGGCGGTGCAGTGGGGAAATGAGCAGTTCTTC. This chain uses TRBV6-1 with TRBJ2-1; unclear D gene. Germline V gene lookup returns CDR1 MNHNS and CDR2 SASEGT. The V end was cut by 4 bases, the J end by 7 bases, with 17 bases between. This CDR3 is 15 amino acids long.

This clone has a handful of counts. The chain links TRBV29-1 to TRBJ1-2; D possibly corresponds to TRBD1 (6 bases). This CDR3 is built from 12 residues. Per the germline V gene, CDR1 is SQVTM and CDR2 is ANQGSEA. Trimming stripped 4 bases from V and 0 bases from J, with 6 bases between. The CDR3 is CSVGTANYGYTF. For the CDR3, the DNA is TGCAGCGTTGGGACAGCTAACTATGGCTACACCTTC.

This clone was detected only once. The chain employs TRBV12-5 and TRBJ1-1; D is uncertain. The CDR3 runs 13 residues. Between the trimmed V and J ends, which lost 1 base and 3 bases, there was a span of 6 bases. Germline lookup yields CDR1 LGHNT and CDR2 FRNRAP. CDR3 sequence (DNA): TGTGCTAGTGGTTTGGAACCTGACACTGAAGCTTTCTTT. The encoded protein is CASGLEPDTEAFF. Looking up the rest from reference TRBV12-5 and TRBJ1-1 gives the full variable domain: DARVTQTPRHKVTEMGQEVTMRCQPILGHNTVFWYRQTMMQGLELLAYFRNRAPLDDSGMPKDRFSAEMPDATLATLKIQPSEPRDSAVYFCASGLEPDTEAFFGQGTRLTVV.

This clone turned up a few times. The junction departs from the called germline gene at one end, perhaps through a read error. The gene calls are TRBV11-2 and TRBJ2-5; TRBD2 might be the D (6 bases). The CDR3 runs 12 residues. Germline V lookup: CDR1 SGHAT, CDR2 FQNNGV. The CDR3: CASSLSELARHF. CDR3 DNA: TGTGCCAGCAGCTTATCTGAGCTAGCGAGACACTTC. Filled out from reference TRBV11-2 and TRBJ2-5, the complete variable domain reads EAGVAQSPRYKIIEKRQSVAFWCNPISGHATLYWYQQILGQGPKLLIQFQNNGVVDDSQLPKDRFSAERLKGVDSTLKIQPAKLEDSAVYLCASSLSELARHFGPGTRLLVL.

This clone was seen a handful of times. The rearrangement uses TRBV11-2 and TRBJ2-7; 8 bases match TRBD2. The germline V gene has CDR1 SGHAT and CDR2 FQNNGV. V lost 1 base to trimming and J lost 5 bases; unmatched junction nucleotides: 7. This CDR3 has 15 amino acids. The CDR3 coding sequence is TGTGCCAGCAGCTTAGTGGATAGCGGGAAAGACGAGCAGTACTTC. The encoded protein is CASSLVDSGKDEQYF.

This chain uses TRBV18 with TRBJ2-3; the D gene is possibly TRBD1 (6 bases). The V end was cut by 3 bases, the J end by 2 bases, with 12 bases between. The length of the CDR3 is 15 residues. CDR1 and CDR2 from the germline V gene are KGHSH and LQKENI. Here the CDR3 reads CASSPGAAFTDTQYF. The CDR3 region has the DNA TGTGCCAGCTCACCGGGGGCGGCGTTCACAGATACGCAGTATTTT.

V is TRBV7-2 and J is TRBJ1-2, with D unresolved. V was trimmed by 3 bases and J by 8 bases, leaving 13 bases between them. The CDR3 runs 13 residues. Germline V gene data show CDR1 as SGHTA and CDR2 as FQGNSA. CDR3 nucleotide sequence: TGTGCCAGCAGCTTTCAAAGGGAAGGAGGCTACACCTTC. This sequence encodes CASSFQREGGYTF.

V and J are TRBV5-1 and TRBJ1-5, with unresolved D. The V and J ends lost 2 bases and 4 bases respectively, with 13 bases between them. The CDR3 has 15 amino acids. Germline loops: CDR1 SGHRS, CDR2 YFSETQ. The CDR3 loop reads CASSLYSGENQPQHF. DNA for the CDR3: TGCGCCAGCAGCTTATACAGTGGGGAAAATCAGCCCCAGCATTTT. Supplemented by reference TRBV5-1 and TRBJ1-5, the full variable domain reads KAGVTQTPRYLIKTRGQQVTLSCSPISGHRSVSWYQQTPGQGLQFLFEYFSETQRNKGNFPGRFSGRQFSNSRSEMNVSTLELGDSALYLCASSLYSGENQPQHFGDGTRLSIL.

The V gene is TRBV28, the J gene TRBJ1-1; D may be TRBD1 (6 bases). V dropped 5 bases and J dropped 4 bases, with 20 bases sitting between them. Germline V gene data show CDR1 as MDHEN and CDR2 as SYDVKM. The CDR3 extends over 16 amino acids. The CDR3 DNA follows: TGTGCCAGCAGTCGCCGCCAGGGGCCGCGGAGCACTGAAGCTTTCTTT. This sequence encodes CASSRRQGPRSTEAFF.

This clone was picked up many times. The chain uses TRBV10-2 and TRBJ2-7, with a weak D call TRBD1 (6 bases). This CDR3 has 12 residues. Per the germline V gene, CDR1 is WSHSY and CDR2 is SAAADI. Trimming took 6 bases from V and 4 from J, leaving 10 bases between them. CDR3 nucleotide sequence: TGCGCCAGCAGAGCAGGGGTTTACGAGCAGTACTTC. This sequence encodes CASRAGVYEQYF.

This chain uses TRBV28 with TRBJ2-3, with 9 bases matching TRBD2. V dropped 4 bases and J dropped 3; count of bases not matched to a gene: 8. Germline CDR1 is MDHEN and CDR2 is SYDVKM. CDR3 size: 16 residues. The CDR3 is CASSSPLAGRTDTQYF. The DNA for the CDR3 is TGTGCCAGCAGTTCACCTCTAGCGGGAAGGACAGATACGCAGTATTTT.

V usage is TRBV11-3 and J usage is TRBJ2-1; D could derive from TRBD1 or TRBD2 (5 bases each). CDR1 and CDR2 (germline): SGHNT, YENEEA. The CDR3 covers 16 residues. The V end lost 4 bases, the J end lost 9 bases, and 22 bases lay between the germline ends. The CDR3 loop is CASSYGTGTPLGEQFF. The CDR3 DNA reads as TGTGCCAGCAGCTACGGCACCGGGACCCCATTAGGTGAGCAGTTCTTC.

The chain joins TRBV5-8 to TRBJ2-7, with TRBD2 matching over 10 bases. Trimming took 2 bases from V and 4 from J; bases not matched to a gene: 9. Germline values: CDR1 SGHTS, CDR2 YDEGEE. The CDR3 consists of 16 residues. The CDR3 DNA follows: TGTGCCAGCAGCTTAATCGGGACTAGCGTTCCATACGAGCAGTACTTC. This codes for CASSLIGTSVPYEQYF.

The V and J genes are TRBV29-1 and TRBJ1-4; D perhaps matches TRBD1 (5 bases). Looked up from germline, CDR1 is SQVTM and CDR2 is ANQGSEA. V was cut by 7 bases and J by 5 bases, with 23 bases left in between. The CDR3 has 16 amino acids. CDR3 loop: CSASIGELRGNEKLFF. The CDR3 nucleotides are TGCAGCGCCAGCATTGGAGAGTTGCGGGGGAATGAAAAACTGTTTTTT.

V is TRBV23-1 and J is TRBJ2-1, with D perhaps matching TRBD1 (5 bases). TRBV23-1 is an ORF; its function is uncertain. CDR3 length: 15 amino acids. Between the trimmed V and J ends, which lost 3 bases and 0 bases, there was a span of 9 bases. CDR3 amino acids: CASSQTQGSYNEQFF. DNA of the CDR3: TGCGCCAGCAGTCAGACCCAGGGCTCCTACAATGAGCAGTTCTTC.

V is TRBV2 and J is TRBJ2-7; 7 bases are a match to TRBD1. The V gene end was trimmed by 4 bases and the J gene end by 4 bases; junction bases not matched to a gene: 4. Germline V gene sequence: CDR1 SNHLY, CDR2 FYNNEI. The CDR3 consists of 13 residues. The CDR3 nucleotides are TGTGCCAGCAGTGGGGGGACAGAATACGAGCAGTACTTC. This gives the protein CASSGGTEYEQYF. Supplemented by reference TRBV2 and TRBJ2-7, the full variable domain reads EPEVTQTPSHQVTQMGQEVILRCVPISNHLYFYWYRQILGQKVEFLVSFYNNEISEKSEIFDDQFSVERPDGSNFTLKIRSTKLEDSAMYFCASSGGTEYEQYFGPGTRLTVT.

In its sample, this clone was seen a few times. The sample has other DNA sequences that encode this CDR3 too. The chain employs TRBV20-1 and TRBJ2-1; D unresolved. The CDR3 runs to 11 residues. V lost 4 bases, J lost 5 bases, and 6 bases lay in between. Per germline, CDR1 DFQATT and CDR2 SNEGSKA (reference sequence). The CDR3 region has the DNA TGCAGTGCTACTACAGACAATGAGCAGTTCTTC. Translating gives CSATTDNEQFF.

The gene calls are TRBV5-4 and TRBJ2-7, with TRBD2 matching over 12 bases. CDR3 length: 14 residues. Trimming at V came to 4 bases and at J to 7 bases, leaving 6 bases not matched to a gene. The germline gives CDR1 SGHNT, CDR2 YYREEE (reference sequence). The CDR3 nucleotides are TGTGCCAGCAGCGAGACTAGCGGGAGTCGTGAGCAGTACTTC. Translating it yields CASSETSGSREQYF.

The chain carries TRBV28 and TRBJ2-3; no clear D gene. V was trimmed by 3 bases and J by 7 bases, leaving 8 bases between them. The CDR3 consists of 12 residues. The germline CDR1 and CDR2 sequences are MDHEN and SYDVKM. The CDR3 bases are TGTGCCAGCAGTTTGCGTCAGTATACGCAGTATTTT. It translates to CASSLRQYTQYF.

CDR3 loop: CAGRLGSNPIGYTF. DNA of the CDR3: TGTGCCGGCCGGTTGGGCAGCAACCCTATCGGCTACACCTTC. The chain combines TRBV2 with TRBJ1-2; no clear D. V was trimmed by 11 bases and J by 8 bases, leaving 24 bases between them. Germline CDR1 reads SNHLY; CDR2 reads FYNNEI. This CDR3 comprises 14 residues.

The rearrangement uses TRBV6-6 and TRBJ1-1; D is unclear. V lost 5 bases, J lost 7 bases, and 14 bases lay in between. The CDR3 is 13 residues long. Germline V gene data show CDR1 as MNHNY and CDR2 as SVGAGI (reference sequence). The CDR3 bases are TGTGCCAGCAGTCTTGTGGCAGGACTTGAAGCTTTCTTT. It is translated as CASSLVAGLEAFF.

This chain connects TRBV11-2 to TRBJ2-3; weak D call: TRBD1 (6 bases). Deletions cut 3 bases from V and 2 bases from J, with 18 bases between. From germline, CDR1 is SGHAT and CDR2 FQNNGV. The CDR3 totals 17 residues. CDR3 DNA: TGTGCCAGCAGCTTCTCTCTTACGGACAGCCACACAGATACGCAGTATTTT. Protein: CASSFSLTDSHTDTQYF.

The rearrangement uses TRBV19 and TRBJ1-2, with unresolved D. This CDR3 has 14 residues. Between the trimmed V and J ends, which lost 3 bases and 5 bases, there was a span of 13 bases. CDR1 and CDR2 from the germline V gene are LNHDA and SQIVND (reference sequence). As DNA, the CDR3 is TGTGCCAGTAGTATGAGGGAACAGTTGTATGGCTACACCTTC. Translation: CASSMREQLYGYTF.

The genes are TRBV30 and TRBJ2-1, with 10 bases aligning to TRBD2. The V gene's germline CDR1 is GTSNPN and CDR2 SVGIG (reference sequence). The CDR3 loop spans 13 amino acids. Trimming took 3 bases from V and 12 from J; bases not matched to a gene: 8. CDR3: CAWRDRKREGQFF. In DNA, the CDR3 is TGTGCCTGGAGGGACCGCAAGCGGGAGGGGCAGTTCTTC.

The chain employs TRBV7-2 and TRBJ1-1, with D tentatively TRBD1 (5 bases). CDR1 is SGHTA and CDR2 is FQGNSA in the germline V gene. V was clipped by 1 base and J by 11 bases, with 17 bases between them. This CDR3 has 14 residues. As DNA, the CDR3 is TGTGCCAGCAGCTTAGGGGGGTCGTCGACATTGGCTTTCTTT. Protein: CASSLGGSSTLAFF. Drawing the rest from reference TRBV7-2 and TRBJ1-1, the complete variable domain is GAGVSQSPSNKVTEKGKDVELRCDPISGHTALYWYRQSLGQGLEFLIYFQGNSAPDKSGLPSDRFSAERTGGSVSTLTIQRTQQEDSAVYLCASSLGGSSTLAFFGQGTRLTVV.